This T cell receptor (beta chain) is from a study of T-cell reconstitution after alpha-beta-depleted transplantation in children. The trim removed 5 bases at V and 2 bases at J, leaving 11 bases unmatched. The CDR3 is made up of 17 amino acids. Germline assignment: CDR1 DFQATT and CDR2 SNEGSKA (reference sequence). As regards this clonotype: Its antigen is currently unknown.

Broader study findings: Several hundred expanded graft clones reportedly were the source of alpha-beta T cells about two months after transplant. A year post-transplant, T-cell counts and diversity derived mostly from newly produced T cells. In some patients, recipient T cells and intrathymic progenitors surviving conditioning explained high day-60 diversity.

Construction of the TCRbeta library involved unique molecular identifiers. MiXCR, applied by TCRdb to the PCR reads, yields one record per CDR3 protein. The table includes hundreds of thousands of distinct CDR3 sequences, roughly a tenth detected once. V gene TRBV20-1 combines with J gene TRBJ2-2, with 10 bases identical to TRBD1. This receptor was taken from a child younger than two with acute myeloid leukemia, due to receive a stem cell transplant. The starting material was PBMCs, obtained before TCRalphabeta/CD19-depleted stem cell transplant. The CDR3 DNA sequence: TGCAGTGCTTGGGGACAGACAGGGGGCGGAAACACCGGGGAGCTGTTTTTT. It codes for CSAWGQTGGGNTGELFF.